The T cell receptor (beta chain) under discussion was sequenced for a study of blood T cell repertoires in COVID-19 (dated by TCRdb to 2018 to 2020). Regarding the study in general: Samples covering the acute and convalescent phases of COVID-19 were provided by collaborators in the United States, Italy and Spain. The prospective study material was composed of cDNA or gDNA derived from T cells, B-cell-depleted T cells, or PBMCs. Subjects who had been exposed to COVID-19, were actively infected with it, or had recovered from it provided the deeply sampled blood TCRbeta repertoires that made up the dataset. The samples were drawn from the first 160 participants of the ongoing ImmuneRACE study and from 950 to 1,500 subjects provided by 6 global collaborators. Sample metadata almost always included a de-identified subject ID, COVID-19 status, age in years and sex. The repertoires were released in a freely available public database intended as a resource for research on the immune response to SARS-CoV-2. Where available, HLA class I and class II types were obtained from metadata supplied by the sample provider rather than from assay-based typing.

What the authors observed across the whole study: How much clinical and demographic metadata was included differed by source and by participant, and the metadata was provided uncurated.

The V end loses 5 bases and the J end loses 0 bases, and a stretch of 5 bases separates them. Taken from cysteine to phenylalanine, the CDR3 has 13 residues. Here the CDR3 DNA is all that survives: 39 bases in frame from base 1. The germline V gene sets CDR1 to MNHEY and CDR2 to SVGAGI. TCRbeta CDR3 regions were amplified from genomic DNA using the immunoSEQ Assay, a bias-controlled multiplex PCR. The study's own analysis went as follows. Within the assay, amplification of reference gene primers was used to estimate how many nucleated cells each sample contained. To quantify the absolute abundance of each unique TCRbeta CDR3 rearrangement, sequence reads were collapsed and filtered. Productive Simpson clonality was computed per sample as the square root of Simpson's diversity index over productive rearrangements. Imported from immuneACCESS, the table was reduced by TCRdb to in-frame sequences with V and J called. These copies leave out some clones; in studies compared against another copy, an unresolved V gene accounts for under half, and the cause of the remainder is not known. V and J calls and clone size are as listed in that table; D and trimming were resolved from the DNA. This sample is represented by roughly 300,000 clones; 65% to 85% of them were singletons. The ten largest clones add up to roughly 1.1% of the sample.

The collaborating institutions used their own protocols to collect whole blood in K2EDTA tubes. Collaborator samples were shipped for TCRbeta analysis as frozen whole blood, isolated PBMCs, or DNA extracted from either sample type. Regarding this clone: The antigen this receptor binds is unknown. No clone much larger than this one lies a single base away; base qualities are absent.

Here the chain combines TRBV6-5 and TRBJ1-5, with the D gene not confidently named. The receptor comes from a woman between 45 and 60 years old with acute or convalescent COVID-19. Material for sequencing was peripheral blood. The CDR3 amino acid sequence is: CASSPHSNQPQHF. The DNA sequence follows: TGTGCCAGCAGTCCACATAGCAATCAGCCCCAGCATTTT.